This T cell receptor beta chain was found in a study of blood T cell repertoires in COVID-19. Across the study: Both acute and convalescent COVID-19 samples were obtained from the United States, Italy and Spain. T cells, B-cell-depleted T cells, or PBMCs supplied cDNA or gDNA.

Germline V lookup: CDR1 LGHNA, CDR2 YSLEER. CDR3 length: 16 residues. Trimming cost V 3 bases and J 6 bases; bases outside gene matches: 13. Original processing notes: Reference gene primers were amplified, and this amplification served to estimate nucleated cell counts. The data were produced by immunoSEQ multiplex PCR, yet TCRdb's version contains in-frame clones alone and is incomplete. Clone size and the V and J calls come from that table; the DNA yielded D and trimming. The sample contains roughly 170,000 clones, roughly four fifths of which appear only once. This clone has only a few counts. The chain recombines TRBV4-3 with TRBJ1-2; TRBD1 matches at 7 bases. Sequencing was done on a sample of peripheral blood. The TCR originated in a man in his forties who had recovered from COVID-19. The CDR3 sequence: CASSHHERDSPHGYTF. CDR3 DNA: TGCGCCAGCAGCCACCACGAGAGGGACAGTCCCCATGGCTACACCTTC.